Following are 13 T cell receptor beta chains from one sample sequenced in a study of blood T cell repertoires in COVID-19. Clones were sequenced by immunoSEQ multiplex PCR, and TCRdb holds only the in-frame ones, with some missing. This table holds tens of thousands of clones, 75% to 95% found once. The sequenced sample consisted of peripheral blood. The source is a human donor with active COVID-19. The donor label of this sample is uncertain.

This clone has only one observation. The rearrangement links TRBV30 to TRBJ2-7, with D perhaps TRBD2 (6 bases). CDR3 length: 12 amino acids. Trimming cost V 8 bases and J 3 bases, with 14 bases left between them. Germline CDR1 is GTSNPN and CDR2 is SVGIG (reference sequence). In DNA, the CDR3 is TGTGCCGCGGAGGGAGCCCTCTACGAGCAGTACTTC. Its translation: CAAEGALYEQYF.

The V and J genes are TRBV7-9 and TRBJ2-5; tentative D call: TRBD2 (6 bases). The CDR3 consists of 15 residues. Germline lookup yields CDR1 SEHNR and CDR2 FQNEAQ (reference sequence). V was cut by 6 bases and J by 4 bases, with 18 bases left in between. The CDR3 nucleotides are TGTGCCAGCAGTACAAGACTCGGGCGGGGAGAGACCCAGTACTTC. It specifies CASSTRLGRGETQYF.

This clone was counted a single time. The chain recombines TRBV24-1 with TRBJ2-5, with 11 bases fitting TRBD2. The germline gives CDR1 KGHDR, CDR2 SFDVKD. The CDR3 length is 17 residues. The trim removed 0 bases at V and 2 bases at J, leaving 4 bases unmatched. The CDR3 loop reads CATSDLGTSGGQETQYF. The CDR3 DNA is TGTGCCACCAGTGATTTGGGGACTAGCGGAGGACAAGAGACCCAGTACTTC.

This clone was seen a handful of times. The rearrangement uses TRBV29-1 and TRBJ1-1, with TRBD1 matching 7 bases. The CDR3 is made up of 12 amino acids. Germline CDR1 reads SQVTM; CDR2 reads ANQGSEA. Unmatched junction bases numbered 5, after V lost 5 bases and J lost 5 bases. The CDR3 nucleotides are TGCAGCGTTCGGCAGGGGGAGACTGAAGCTTTCTTT. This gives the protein CSVRQGETEAFF.

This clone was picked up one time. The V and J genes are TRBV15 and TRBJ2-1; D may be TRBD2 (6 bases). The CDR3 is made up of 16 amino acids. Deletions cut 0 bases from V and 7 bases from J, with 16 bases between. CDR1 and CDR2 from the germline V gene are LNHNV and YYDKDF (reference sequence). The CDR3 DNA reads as TGTGCCACCAGCAGAGATCTGGGGGGAGGCAAAAATGAGCAGTTCTTC. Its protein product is CATSRDLGGGKNEQFF. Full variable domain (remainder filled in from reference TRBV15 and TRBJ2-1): DAMVIQNPRYQVTQFGKPVTLSCSQTLNHNVMYWYQQKSSQAPKLLFHYYDKDFNNEADTPDNFQSRRPNTSFCFLDIRSPGLGDTAMYLCATSRDLGGGKNEQFFGPGTRLTVL.

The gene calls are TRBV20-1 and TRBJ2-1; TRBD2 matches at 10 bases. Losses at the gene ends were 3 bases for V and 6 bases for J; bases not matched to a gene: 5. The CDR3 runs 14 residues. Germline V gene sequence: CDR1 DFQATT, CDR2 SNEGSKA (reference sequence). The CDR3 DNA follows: TGCAGTGCTAGTATAGGGACTAGCGTCAATGAGCAGTTCTTC. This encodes CSASIGTSVNEQFF.

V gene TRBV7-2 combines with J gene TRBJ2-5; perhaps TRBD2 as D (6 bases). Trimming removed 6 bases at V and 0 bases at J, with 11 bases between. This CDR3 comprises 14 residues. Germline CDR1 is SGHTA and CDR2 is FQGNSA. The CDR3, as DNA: TGTGCCAGCAGTAACCTAGCGAACCAAGAGACCCAGTACTTC. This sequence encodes CASSNLANQETQYF.

The CDR3 region is CASSPLAGGPPDTQYF. The CDR3 DNA sequence: TGTGCCAGCAGTCCCCTAGCGGGAGGACCCCCAGATACGCAGTATTTT. The chain joins TRBV7-3 to TRBJ2-3, with 11 nucleotides matching TRBD2. Germline CDR1 SGHTA, CDR2 FQGTGA. The CDR3 is 16 amino acids. V gave up 6 bases and J gave up 4 bases; unmatched junction bases: 9.

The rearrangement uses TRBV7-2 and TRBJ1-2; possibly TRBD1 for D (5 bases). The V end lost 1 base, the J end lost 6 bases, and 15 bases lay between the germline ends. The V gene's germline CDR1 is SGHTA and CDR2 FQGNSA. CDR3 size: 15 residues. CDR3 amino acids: CASSLVTGPLDGYTF. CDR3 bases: TGTGCCAGCAGCTTAGTCACAGGCCCGTTGGATGGCTACACCTTC.

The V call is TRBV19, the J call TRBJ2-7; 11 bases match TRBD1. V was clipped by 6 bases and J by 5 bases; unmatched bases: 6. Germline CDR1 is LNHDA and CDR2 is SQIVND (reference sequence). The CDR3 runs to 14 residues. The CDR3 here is CASSPDRGRHEQYF. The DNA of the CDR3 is TGTGCCAGTAGCCCGGACAGGGGGCGCCACGAGCAGTACTTC.

The CDR3 DNA follows: TGTGCCAGCATTGGGGCACTCTATGGCTACACCTTC. Amino acid sequence: CASIGALYGYTF. The chain uses TRBV28 and TRBJ1-2; possible D gene TRBD1, 5 bases. The CDR3 length is 12 residues. Trimming left V 7 bases short and J 4 bases short, with 10 bases between. CDR1 and CDR2 (germline): MDHEN, SYDVKM.

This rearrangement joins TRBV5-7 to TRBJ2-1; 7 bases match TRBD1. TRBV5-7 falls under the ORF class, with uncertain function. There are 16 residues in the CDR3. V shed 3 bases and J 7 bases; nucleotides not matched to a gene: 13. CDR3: CASSCTGDPSQNEQFF. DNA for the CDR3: TGTGCCAGCAGCTGTACAGGGGACCCGTCTCAGAATGAGCAGTTCTTC.

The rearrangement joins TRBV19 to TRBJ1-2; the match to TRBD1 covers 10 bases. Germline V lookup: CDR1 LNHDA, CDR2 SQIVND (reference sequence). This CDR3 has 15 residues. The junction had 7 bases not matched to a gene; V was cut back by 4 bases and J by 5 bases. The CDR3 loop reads CASSNAGTGVYGYTF. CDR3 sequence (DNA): TGTGCCAGTAGTAATGCCGGGACAGGGGTTTATGGCTACACCTTC. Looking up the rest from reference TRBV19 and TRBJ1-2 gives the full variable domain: DGGITQSPKYLFRKEGQNVTLSCEQNLNHDAMYWYRQDPGQGLRLIYYSQIVNDFQKGDIAEGYSVSREKKESFPLTVTSAQKNPTAFYLCASSNAGTGVYGYTFGSGTRLTVV.